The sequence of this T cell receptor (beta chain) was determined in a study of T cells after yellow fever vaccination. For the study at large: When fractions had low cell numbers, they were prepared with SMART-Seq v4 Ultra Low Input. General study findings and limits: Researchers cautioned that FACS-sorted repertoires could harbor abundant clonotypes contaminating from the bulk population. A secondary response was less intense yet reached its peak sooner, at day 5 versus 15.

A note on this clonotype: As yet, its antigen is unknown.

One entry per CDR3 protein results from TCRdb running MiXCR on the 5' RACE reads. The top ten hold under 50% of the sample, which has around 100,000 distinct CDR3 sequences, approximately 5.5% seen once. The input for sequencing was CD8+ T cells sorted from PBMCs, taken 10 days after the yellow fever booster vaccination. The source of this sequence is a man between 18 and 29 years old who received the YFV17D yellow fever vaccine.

The chain's CDR3 is CSVEGSASGGVTTGELFF. The CDR3 nucleotides read TGCAGCGTTGAAGGTTCGGCTAGCGGGGGTGTGACCACCGGGGAGCTGTTTTTT. The rearrangement uses TRBV29-1 and TRBJ2-2; 10 positions agree with TRBD2. The CDR3 runs 18 residues. Unmatched junction bases numbered 12, after V lost 1 base and J lost 4 bases. Germline-derived CDR1 and CDR2 are SQVTM and ANQGSEA.